The 20 T cell receptor beta chains listed next were all sequenced from one sample in a study of blood T cell repertoires in COVID-19. Method: immunoSEQ multiplex PCR; TCRdb's copy keeps in-frame clones and lacks some. The table shows approximately 260,000 clones, with approximately 86% occurring only once. Sequencing input: PBMCs or T cells enriched from blood (not recorded which). All receptors derive from a woman in her 30s with acute COVID-19.

The rearrangement joins TRBV2 to TRBJ2-1; 16 nucleotides agree with TRBD2. The V gene end was trimmed by 6 bases and the J gene end by 7 bases; junction bases not matched to a gene: 6. The length of the CDR3 is 16 residues. Germline CDR1 is SNHLY and CDR2 is FYNNEI. CDR3: CASRGTSGGAWNEQFF. Here the CDR3 DNA reads TGTGCCAGCAGAGGGACTAGCGGGGGGGCCTGGAATGAGCAGTTCTTC.

The V gene is TRBV5-6, the J gene TRBJ1-5; 7 bases are shared with TRBD1. This CDR3 has 15 amino acids. The V gene's germline CDR1 is SGHDT and CDR2 YYEEEE. Trimming cost V 4 bases and J 5 bases; bases outside gene matches: 9. CDR3 in amino acids: CASSATGAPYQPQHF. In DNA, the CDR3 is TGTGCCAGCAGCGCCACAGGGGCTCCTTATCAGCCCCAGCATTTT.

The CDR3 nucleotides are TGTGCCAGCAGCCCGGGACTAAACACCGGGGAGCTGTTTTTT. It translates to CASSPGLNTGELFF. The rearrangement uses TRBV27 and TRBJ2-2; 7 nucleotides align to TRBD2. The germline V gene encodes CDR1 MNHEY and CDR2 SMNVEV (reference sequence). CDR3 length: 14 amino acids. V dropped 6 bases and J dropped 2; count of bases not matched to a gene: 3.

In its sample, this clone was seen a few times. The V and J genes are TRBV7-9 and TRBJ2-4; 10 bases line up with TRBD2. From germline, CDR1 is SEHNR and CDR2 FQNEAQ (reference sequence). The trim removed 1 base at V and 0 bases at J, leaving 0 bases unmatched. The CDR3 is 16 amino acids. The CDR3 DNA is TGTGCCAGCAGCTTAGAGCGGGGGGGAGCCAAAAACATTCAGTACTTC. Encoded protein: CASSLERGGAKNIQYF. Full variable domain (outside the CDR3, taken from reference TRBV7-9 and TRBJ2-4): DTGVSQNPRHKITKRGQNVTFRCDPISEHNRLYWYRQTLGQGPEFLTYFQNEAQLEKSRLLSDRFSAERPKGSFSTLEIQRTEQGDSAMYLCASSLERGGAKNIQYFGAGTRLSVL.

A single count supports this clone. In DNA form, the CDR3 reads TGTGCCAGCAGCTCCCAGCTCGGGGAGACCCAGTACTTC. It encodes CASSSQLGETQYF. V usage is TRBV28 and J usage is TRBJ2-5; no definite D call. This CDR3 has 13 residues. CDR1 and CDR2 from the germline V gene are MDHEN and SYDVKM. The V gene lost 6 bases and the J gene lost 5 bases, with 13 bases spanning the gap.

The chain links TRBV11-2 to TRBJ2-3; 10 nucleotides line up with TRBD1. J was trimmed by 4 bases and V by 5 bases; bases with no gene match: 12. The CDR3 is made up of 17 amino acids. Germline CDR1 reads SGHAT; CDR2 reads FQNNGV. CDR3 coding DNA: TGTGCCAGCAGCGTTGGGCCGGGACAGGGGTTTGCAGATACGCAGTATTTT. Amino acid sequence: CASSVGPGQGFADTQYF. Full variable domain (missing parts from reference TRBV11-2 and TRBJ2-3): EAGVAQSPRYKIIEKRQSVAFWCNPISGHATLYWYQQILGQGPKLLIQFQNNGVVDDSQLPKDRFSAERLKGVDSTLKIQPAKLEDSAVYLCASSVGPGQGFADTQYFGPGTRLTVL.

The V gene is TRBV14, the J gene TRBJ1-4; 8 bases are shared with TRBD1. Germline V gene data show CDR1 as SGHDN and CDR2 as FVKESK. The V and J ends lost 4 bases and 10 bases, in that order; junction bases with no gene match: 8. This CDR3 is built from 14 residues. CDR3: CASSPIGQGGKLFF. CDR3 in DNA: TGTGCCAGCAGCCCCATAGGACAGGGCGGAAAACTGTTTTTT.

The V gene is TRBV5-5, the J gene TRBJ2-7; possibly TRBD2 for D (5 bases). The CDR3 consists of 16 residues. CDR1 is SGHKS, CDR2 YYEKEE, per germline (reference sequence). V gave up 4 bases and J gave up 0 bases, with 17 bases separating them. The chain's CDR3 is CASSILPGLSSYEQYF. In DNA form, the CDR3 reads TGTGCCAGCAGCATTCTCCCAGGACTGTCCTCCTACGAGCAGTACTTC. The full variable domain, rest sourced from reference TRBV5-5 and TRBJ2-7, is DAGVTQSPTHLIKTRGQQVTLRCSPISGHKSVSWYQQVLGQGPQFIFQYYEKEERGRGNFPDRFSARQFPNYSSELNVNALLLGDSALYLCASSILPGLSSYEQYFGPGTRLTVT.

The chain uses TRBV6-2 or TRBV6-3 and TRBJ2-7, with a weak D call TRBD1 (6 bases). This CDR3 contains 15 residues. The germline V and J ends were trimmed by 0 bases and 5 bases, with 14 bases remaining between them. Germline CDR1 MNHEY, CDR2 SVGEGT. The CDR3 is CASSYSPWGLHEQYF. The DNA for the CDR3 is TGTGCCAGCAGTTACTCACCATGGGGGCTCCACGAGCAGTACTTC.

V and J are TRBV28 and TRBJ1-1; 8 nucleotides match TRBD1. This CDR3 has 13 amino acids. V gave up 10 bases and J gave up 2 bases; unmatched junction bases: 6. The germline CDR1 and CDR2 sequences are MDHEN and SYDVKM. The CDR3 DNA follows: TGTGCCACAGGACAGGGACCCAACACTGAAGCTTTCTTT. This translates into CATGQGPNTEAFF.

In the case of this clone: Other nucleotide sequences in the sample specify the same CDR3. The chain has TRBV3-1 (or the pseudogene TRBV3-2) and TRBJ1-4; 10 bases are a match to TRBD1. Germline-derived CDR1 and CDR2 are LGHDT and YNNKEL (reference sequence). J was trimmed by 7 bases and V by 4 bases; bases with no gene match: 3. This CDR3 is built from 14 residues. The CDR3 nucleotides read TGTGCCAGCAGCCTCGGGACAGGGGTTGAAAAACTGTTTTTT. This translates into CASSLGTGVEKLFF.

The V call is TRBV2, the J call TRBJ2-3; 13 bases agree with TRBD2. Germline CDR1 is SNHLY and CDR2 is FYNNEI. The CDR3 covers 16 residues. The V segment lost 6 bases and the J segment 6 bases; nucleotides outside the gene matches: 9. The CDR3 region is CASRETSGRGADTQYF. CDR3 coding DNA: TGTGCCAGCAGGGAAACTAGCGGGAGGGGCGCGGATACGCAGTATTTT.

The chain joins TRBV5-5 to TRBJ1-4; 9 bases are shared with TRBD1. The CDR3 is 15 amino acids. Trimming at V came to 4 bases and at J to 8 bases, leaving 9 bases not matched to a gene. Germline CDR1 reads SGHKS; CDR2 reads YYEKEE (reference sequence). CDR3 sequence reads: CASSPWTGEEEKLFF. DNA for the CDR3: TGTGCCAGCAGCCCGTGGACAGGGGAGGAGGAAAAACTGTTTTTT.

CDR3 loop: CASSLGQPNTGELFF. The CDR3 DNA reads as TGTGCCAGCTCACTGGGACAGCCGAACACCGGGGAGCTGTTTTTT. The genes are TRBV18 and TRBJ2-2, with 7 bases identical to TRBD1. The CDR3 is 15 amino acids. The junction had 2 bases not matched to a gene; V was cut back by 4 bases and J by 0 bases. Germline loops: CDR1 KGHSH, CDR2 LQKENI.

The CDR3 DNA reads as TGTGCCAGCAGCCGGGACAGAGACACCGGGGAGCTGTTTTTT. This translates into CASSRDRDTGELFF. This sequence joins TRBV7-3 and TRBJ2-2; 7 bases match TRBD1. Trimming at V came to 5 bases and at J to 3 bases, leaving 3 bases not matched to a gene. The CDR3 loop spans 14 amino acids. Germline V CDR1 and CDR2: SGHTA, FQGTGA.

This rearrangement joins TRBV2 to TRBJ2-7; perhaps TRBD1 as D (6 bases). Germline V gives CDR1 SNHLY, CDR2 FYNNEI. This CDR3 region has 15 residues. The ends were cut back, 4 bases at V and 2 bases at J, with 15 bases in the middle. CDR3: CASSGWTVVTYEQYF. CDR3 sequence (DNA): TGTGCCAGCAGTGGCTGGACAGTAGTAACCTACGAGCAGTACTTC.

CDR3 loop: CASSDPGQGQETQYF. The CDR3 bases are TGTGCCAGCAGTGACCCAGGACAGGGTCAAGAGACCCAGTACTTC. The V call is TRBV2, the J call TRBJ2-5; 8 bases line up with TRBD1. From germline, CDR1 is SNHLY and CDR2 FYNNEI. Trimming cost V 3 bases and J 2 bases; bases outside gene matches: 5. The CDR3 is 15 residues long.

This clone was seen once. The CDR3 region has the DNA TGTGCCAGCAGAAGAGACAGGGGGGACTACAATGAGCAGTTCTTC. This encodes CASRRDRGDYNEQFF. The chain links TRBV5-4 to TRBJ2-1; TRBD1 aligns across 9 bases. The CDR3 consists of 15 residues. The V segment lost 5 bases and the J segment 3 bases; nucleotides outside the gene matches: 6. Germline V gene lookup returns CDR1 SGHNT and CDR2 YYREEE (reference sequence). Full variable domain (missing parts from reference TRBV5-4 and TRBJ2-1): ETGVTQSPTHLIKTRGQQVTLRCSSQSGHNTVSWYQQALGQGPQFIFQYYREEENGRGNFPPRFSGLQFPNYSSELNVNALELDDSALYLCASRRDRGDYNEQFFGPGTRLTVL.

This sequence joins TRBV20-1 and TRBJ2-5; TRBD2 aligns across 14 bases. V was pared by 3 bases and J by 3 bases, with 3 bases of the junction left unmatched. CDR3 length: 15 residues. The germline V gene encodes CDR1 DFQATT and CDR2 SNEGSKA (reference sequence). DNA of the CDR3: TGCAGTGCTAGTGGGACTAGCGGGAGAGAAGAGACCCAGTACTTC. This gives the protein CSASGTSGREETQYF.

The chain is built from TRBV7-2 and TRBJ2-1; 8 bases match TRBD2. The CDR3 runs 15 residues. V lost 2 bases and J lost 8; bases outside the gene matches: 8. CDR1 SGHTA and CDR2 FQGNSA come from the germline V gene. CDR3 DNA: TGTGCCAGCAGCTTACTGGGCGGGAGGTCAGATGAGCAGTTCTTC. It yields the protein CASSLLGGRSDEQFF. Full variable domain (remainder filled in from reference TRBV7-2 and TRBJ2-1): GAGVSQSPSNKVTEKGKDVELRCDPISGHTALYWYRQSLGQGLEFLIYFQGNSAPDKSGLPSDRFSAERTGGSVSTLTIQRTQQEDSAVYLCASSLLGGRSDEQFFGPGTRLTVL.